This T cell receptor (beta chain) was captured in a study of cytomegalovirus exposure and HLA in healthy donors. A word on this clone: What it recognizes is unknown.

The CDR3 runs to 15 residues. The ends were cut back, 4 bases at V and 6 bases at J, with 19 bases in the middle. In germline, CDR1 is SGHRS, CDR2 YFSETQ. In the PCR, 60 Vbeta and 13 Jbeta primers were used. Sequenced by immunoSEQ multiplex PCR; TCRdb stores in-frame clones only, minus some. The sample contains 120,000 to 150,000 clones, 64% of which appear only once. The study, taken as a whole, reports: Across donors, presence/absence analyses took sequencing depth to be roughly uniform.

The sequencing input was PBMCs. The clonotype was recovered from a woman aged 30 to 39 in good health and CMV-seropositive. The V and J genes are TRBV5-1 and TRBJ1-2; D remains ambiguous. The CDR3 sequence is CASSLGGPLKDGYTF. DNA for the CDR3: TGCGCCAGCAGCCTGGGAGGTCCCTTGAAGGATGGCTACACCTTC.